This TCR beta chain was recorded in a study of cytomegalovirus exposure and HLA in healthy donors. Germline V lookup: CDR1 MGHRA, CDR2 YSYEKL. Trimming pared 0 bases from V and 4 bases from J, leaving 12 bases between. This CDR3 is built from 15 residues. Amplification used 60 Vbeta primers and 13 Jbeta primers. Repertoires were generated with immunoSEQ multiplex PCR, while TCRdb's copy carries only in-frame clones and drops some. Altogether about 130,000 clones are present, 81% being singletons, with the ten largest covering under 7%. Sequencing used PBMCs. The receptor was isolated from a middle-aged woman in good health and CMV-seropositive. This chain connects TRBV4-1 to TRBJ1-2; the D gene is possibly TRBD1 (6 bases). This chain's CDR3 is CASSQEARGIYGYTF. The CDR3 DNA reads as TGCGCCAGCAGCCAAGAAGCCAGGGGTATCTATGGCTACACCTTC.